The 20 T cell receptor beta chains below all came from one sample that was sequenced in a study of shared clonotypes between healthy human individuals (TCRdb year 2020). Libraries were constructed by the immunoSEQ multiplex PCR assay. TCRdb holds this immuneACCESS table with in-frame rearrangements only. Some clones are missing; in checked studies, unresolved V genes explain under half, and the rest has no known cause. The sample yields roughly 1,600,000 clones; less than 99% were counted once. Approximately 0.4% of the sample comes from the top ten. The sequenced sample was naive CD4+ T cells sorted from blood. Reading the label with the study, this specimen's cell subset or site is: CD45RA+ positively selected. The receptors derive from a man in his thirties or forties in good health.

This sequence joins TRBV2 and TRBJ2-2, with 9 bases lining up with TRBD1. J gave up 7 bases and V 6 bases, and 9 bases lay outside the gene matches. Germline values: CDR1 SNHLY, CDR2 FYNNEI. The CDR3 is 15 residues long. CDR3 protein: CASREGTGLYGELFF. CDR3 DNA: TGTGCCAGCAGGGAGGGGACAGGGTTGTACGGGGAGCTGTTTTTT.

The genes are TRBV7-6 and TRBJ2-1, with 7 bases fitting TRBD2. This CDR3 spans 15 amino acids. Trimming at V came to 4 bases and at J to 6 bases, leaving 9 bases not matched to a gene. Germline V gene lookup returns CDR1 SGHVS and CDR2 FNYEAQ. As DNA, the CDR3 is TGTGCCAGCAGCTCACGGGCGGGAGTGCCCAATGAGCAGTTCTTC. As protein: CASSSRAGVPNEQFF.

The chain uses TRBV6-1 and TRBJ2-5, with 12 bases lining up with TRBD2. The germline V gene encodes CDR1 MNHNS and CDR2 SASEGT. The CDR3 is 16 amino acids. V dropped 4 bases and J dropped 5; count of bases not matched to a gene: 8. The chain's CDR3 is CASSGRLAGEWETQYF. Written as DNA, the CDR3 is TGTGCCAGCAGTGGAAGACTAGCGGGAGAGTGGGAGACCCAGTACTTC.

There are a few counts of this clone. J is TRBJ2-2 and V is TRBV19; D remains unclear. V was pared by 2 bases and J by 6 bases, with 10 bases between. The CDR3 covers 14 residues. The V gene's germline CDR1 is LNHDA and CDR2 SQIVND (reference sequence). The CDR3 nucleotides read TGTGCCAGTAGTATAACGTGGACGTCCGGGGAGCTGTTTTTT. This codes for CASSITWTSGELFF.

The gene calls are TRBV11-2 and TRBJ2-1; D is uncertain. This CDR3 comprises 13 residues. Trimming removed 0 bases at V and 6 bases at J, with 6 bases between. Per the germline V gene, CDR1 is SGHAT and CDR2 is FQNNGV. The CDR3 spells CASSLDVPNEQFF. The CDR3 bases are TGTGCCAGCAGCTTAGATGTGCCCAATGAGCAGTTCTTC.

This chain links TRBV7-9 with TRBJ2-2; D not certain. The germline V and J ends were trimmed by 8 bases and 6 bases, with 13 bases remaining between them. Looked up from germline, CDR1 is SEHNR and CDR2 is FQNEAQ (reference sequence). CDR3 length: 13 amino acids. The CDR3 region is CASGTLAPGELFF. CDR3 coding DNA: TGTGCCAGCGGCACCCTTGCCCCCGGGGAGCTGTTTTTT.

The chain employs TRBV13 and TRBJ1-1; D not resolved. Germline CDR1 PRHDT, CDR2 FYEKMQ (reference sequence). This CDR3 has 15 residues. The V and J ends lost 5 bases and 0 bases respectively, with 13 bases between them. The CDR3 region is CASSPPFVLNTEAFF. Here the CDR3 DNA reads TGTGCCAGCAGCCCCCCCTTTGTCCTGAACACTGAAGCTTTCTTT.

The chain couples TRBV28 to TRBJ1-5, with D perhaps TRBD1 (5 bases). Germline V gene lookup returns CDR1 MDHEN and CDR2 SYDVKM. The germline V and J ends were trimmed by 10 bases and 4 bases, with 26 bases remaining between them. The CDR3 loop spans 17 amino acids. CDR3 nucleotides: TGTGCCACCAGAACCGTTTGGGCGGGGCGGAAGAATCAGCCCCAGCATTTT. It encodes CATRTVWAGRKNQPQHF.

This clone came up once. V gene TRBV6-1 combines with J gene TRBJ1-2; weak D call: TRBD1 (5 bases). Between the trimmed V and J ends, which lost 3 bases and 4 bases, there was a span of 15 bases. The CDR3 has 15 amino acids. The germline V gene encodes CDR1 MNHNS and CDR2 SASEGT. CDR3 amino acids: CASSETGRGIYGYTF. For the CDR3, the DNA is TGTGCCAGCAGTGAGACGGGTAGGGGTATCTATGGCTACACCTTC.

This clone was recorded only once. This chain's CDR3 is CATSVAGVGTDTQYF. Written as DNA, the CDR3 is TGTGCCACCAGTGTAGCGGGAGTAGGCACAGATACGCAGTATTTT. The J gene is TRBJ2-3, the V gene TRBV15, with 9 positions matching TRBD2. The J segment lost 1 base and the V segment lost 6 bases, leaving 5 bases of the junction unmatched. This CDR3 is built from 15 residues. In germline, CDR1 is LNHNV, CDR2 YYDKDF (reference sequence).

V is TRBV7-9 and J is TRBJ1-1; D may be TRBD1 (6 bases). Germline V gene lookup returns CDR1 SEHNR and CDR2 FQNEAQ (reference sequence). CDR3 length: 15 residues. V lost 6 bases, J lost 0 bases, and 14 bases lay in between. As DNA, the CDR3 is TGTGCCAGCAGGGCCCTACAGGGTATGAACACTGAAGCTTTCTTT. Protein product: CASRALQGMNTEAFF.

The chain has TRBV6-6 and TRBJ2-7, with D tentatively TRBD2 (6 bases). The CDR3 is 14 residues long. Trimming stripped 6 bases from V and 4 bases from J, with 16 bases between. Germline V lookup: CDR1 MNHNY, CDR2 SVGAGI (reference sequence). This CDR3 reads CASRLRGLNYEQYF. The CDR3 DNA sequence: TGTGCCAGCAGACTTCGGGGACTCAATTACGAGCAGTACTTC.

The chain couples TRBV28 to TRBJ2-3, with D possibly called TRBD1 or TRBD2 (5 bases each). Looked up from germline, CDR1 is MDHEN and CDR2 is SYDVKM. This CDR3 contains 16 residues. The germline V and J ends were trimmed by 5 bases and 3 bases, with 18 bases remaining between them. This chain's CDR3 is CASSHLRGRRTDTQYF. The CDR3 region has the DNA TGTGCCAGCAGTCACCTCCGGGGCCGGCGGACAGATACGCAGTATTTT.

CDR3 residues: CASSPRARLAGAADTQYF. The CDR3 DNA follows: TGTGCCAGCAGCCCTAGAGCTCGACTAGCGGGAGCCGCAGATACGCAGTATTTT. This sequence joins TRBV7-2 and TRBJ2-3; 12 nucleotides line up with TRBD2. Losses at the gene ends were 5 bases for V and 4 bases for J; bases not matched to a gene: 13. Germline CDR1 and CDR2: SGHTA and FQGNSA. This CDR3 is 18 amino acids long.

This chain uses TRBV28 with TRBJ2-3; unclear D gene. V lost 3 bases and J 3 bases, leaving 10 bases between the germline ends. The germline CDR1 and CDR2 sequences are MDHEN and SYDVKM. The length of the CDR3 is 14 residues. In DNA, the CDR3 is TGTGCCAGCAGTTTTGTACCTCCAACAGATACGCAGTATTTT. Protein: CASSFVPPTDTQYF. Drawing the rest from reference TRBV28 and TRBJ2-3, the complete variable domain is DVKVTQSSRYLVKRTGEKVFLECVQDMDHENMFWYRQDPGLGLRLIYFSYDVKMKEKGDIPEGYSVSREKKERFSLILESASTNQTSMYLCASSFVPPTDTQYFGPGTRLTVL.

The chain combines TRBV6-6 with TRBJ2-7; possibly TRBD2 for D (6 bases). Germline V gives CDR1 MNHNY, CDR2 SVGAGI (reference sequence). The CDR3 runs 12 residues. V lost 6 bases and J 2 bases, leaving 8 bases between the germline ends. The CDR3 spells CASSPGAYEQYF. In DNA, the CDR3 is TGTGCCAGCAGCCCGGGGGCCTACGAGCAGTACTTC.

The chain is built from TRBV5-8 and TRBJ2-7; D is ambiguous. Between the trimmed V and J ends, which lost 2 bases and 9 bases, there was a span of 21 bases. The germline V gene has CDR1 SGHTS and CDR2 YDEGEE. The CDR3 totals 15 residues. CDR3 residues: CASSFPVGPSTAQYF. The CDR3 region has the DNA TGTGCCAGCAGCTTTCCTGTCGGCCCGTCTACTGCGCAGTACTTC.

The chain links TRBV5-6 to TRBJ2-7; 10 nucleotides line up with TRBD2. Germline V CDR1 and CDR2: SGHDT, YYEEEE. This CDR3 region has 17 residues. Germline trimming cut 4 bases from V and 2 bases from J; bases unmatched to any gene: 12. For the CDR3, the DNA is TGTGCCAGCAGCCCGCGTTGGAAGCGGGAGGGCCCCTACGAGCAGTACTTC. Translating gives CASSPRWKREGPYEQYF.

The chain carries TRBV19 and TRBJ1-1; no clear D. The germline CDR1 and CDR2 sequences are LNHDA and SQIVND (reference sequence). The CDR3 has 12 residues. V was clipped by 7 bases and J by 4 bases, with 10 bases between them. The CDR3 region is CASKWGGTEAFF. CDR3 in DNA: TGTGCCAGTAAATGGGGTGGCACTGAAGCTTTCTTT.

The CDR3 coding sequence is TGTGCCAGCAGCTTACTCCGGCGGGACAGGGAACACGAGCAGTACTTC. Encoded protein: CASSLLRRDREHEQYF. The chain carries TRBV7-6 and TRBJ2-7; 9 positions match TRBD1. Trimming at V came to 2 bases and at J to 5 bases, leaving 10 bases not matched to a gene. The CDR3 has 16 residues. CDR1 and CDR2 from the germline V gene are SGHVS and FNYEAQ.